The 27 T cell receptor beta chains below were found in one sample sequenced in a study of control samples from healthy donors and cancer patients. TCRdb's table, derived via immunoSEQ multiplex PCR, lists solely in-frame clones and lacks some. The sample carries 80,000 to 100,000 clones, 79% recorded once. The sample consisted of blood. The receptors were sampled from a woman aged 25 to 45 in good health.

This chain links TRBV6-6 with TRBJ1-6, with TRBD1 matching over 11 bases. The CDR3 is 14 amino acids. Germline CDR1 MNHNY, CDR2 SVGAGI (reference sequence). The J segment lost 10 bases and the V segment lost 8 bases, leaving 7 bases of the junction unmatched. The CDR3 nucleotides are TGTGCCAGCCAAAAAGGGACAGGGGGATCACCCCTCCACTTT. This gives the protein CASQKGTGGSPLHF.

The chain is built from TRBV5-5 and TRBJ2-3; D may match TRBD1 or TRBD2 (6 bases each). Germline V gene data show CDR1 as SGHKS and CDR2 as YYEKEE (reference sequence). The CDR3 is made up of 16 amino acids. V lost 4 bases, J lost 6 bases, and 21 bases lay in between. CDR3 in DNA: TGTGCCAGCAGCGTTACAGGGACTCCCCCAGGGGATACGCAGTATTTT. It translates to CASSVTGTPPGDTQYF.

This clone was observed a handful of times. The J gene is TRBJ1-1, the V gene TRBV29-1; 8 bases match TRBD1. Unmatched junction bases numbered 11, after V lost 0 bases and J lost 5 bases. In germline, CDR1 is SQVTM, CDR2 ANQGSEA. The CDR3 has 16 residues. The CDR3 region has the DNA TGCAGCGTTGAAGATCTTGAAGGACAGGGATGGACTGAAGCTTTCTTT. Translating gives CSVEDLEGQGWTEAFF.

CDR3 region: CSASLSGQGFRGNQPQHF. CDR3 nucleotide sequence: TGCAGTGCTAGTTTGTCGGGACAGGGGTTTAGAGGCAATCAGCCCCAGCATTTT. This chain links TRBV20-1 with TRBJ1-5; 10 nucleotides match TRBD1. Germline-derived CDR1 and CDR2 are DFQATT and SNEGSKA (reference sequence). The V gene end was trimmed by 3 bases and the J gene end by 2 bases; junction bases not matched to a gene: 13. The CDR3 length is 18 residues.

On this clone itself: A much larger clone differs from this one at a single base, so this may be a read error. The same CDR3 can be traced to other DNA sequences in this sample. This chain links TRBV4-3 with TRBJ1-3; no clear D. The CDR3 is made up of 13 amino acids. The germline V gene has CDR1 LGHNA and CDR2 YSLEER. Trimming took 3 bases from V and 4 from J, leaving 7 bases between them. The CDR3 loop is CASSQDGGNTIYF. The CDR3 nucleotides are TGCGCCAGCAGCCAGGATGGGGGAAACACCATATATTTT.

The V call is TRBV5-4, the J call TRBJ1-6; D is unclear. The CDR3 covers 14 residues. Germline V gene data show CDR1 as SGHNT and CDR2 as YYREEE (reference sequence). Deletions cut 4 bases from V and 8 bases from J, with 13 bases between. In DNA form, the CDR3 reads TGTGCCAGCAGCACCCGGGCCGGGGATTCACCCCTCCACTTT. This gives the protein CASSTRAGDSPLHF.

The chain is built from TRBV6-6 and TRBJ2-7; TRBD1 matches at 7 bases. Germline V gene data show CDR1 as MNHNY and CDR2 as SVGAGI (reference sequence). J was trimmed by 3 bases and V by 2 bases; bases with no gene match: 1. This CDR3 is 13 amino acids long. In nucleotides, the CDR3 is TGTGCCAGCAGTTACGCAGGGGGCTACGAGCAGTACTTC. Protein sequence: CASSYAGGYEQYF.

The V and J genes are TRBV4-1 and TRBJ2-5, with D maybe TRBD2 (5 bases). Trimming took off 0 bases at V and 4 bases at J, with 9 bases between the two ends. From germline, CDR1 is MGHRA and CDR2 YSYEKL. This CDR3 contains 14 residues. The CDR3, as DNA: TGCGCCAGCAGCCAAGAGCCGAGGGTAGAGACCCAGTACTTC. Residues: CASSQEPRVETQYF.

This rearrangement joins TRBV5-1 to TRBJ1-2, with D possibly being TRBD1 (5 bases). This CDR3 spans 14 amino acids. Trimming cost V 0 bases and J 8 bases, with 14 bases left between them. Germline CDR1 reads SGHRS; CDR2 reads YFSETQ. CDR3 protein: CASSLEFRGRGYTF. DNA for the CDR3: TGCGCCAGCAGCTTGGAGTTTAGGGGACGAGGCTACACCTTC.

This clone occurred a few times. The V call is TRBV3-1 (or the pseudogene TRBV3-2), the J call TRBJ1-5; D is ambiguous. Deletions cut 1 base from V and 2 bases from J, with 6 bases between. CDR1 and CDR2 (germline): LGHDT, YNNKEL (reference sequence). The CDR3 runs to 14 residues. CDR3 protein: CASSQANGNQPQHF. CDR3 nucleotide sequence: TGTGCCAGCAGCCAAGCCAACGGCAATCAGCCCCAGCATTTT.

The V gene is TRBV19, the J gene TRBJ1-2, with TRBD1 as a possible D gene (5 bases). CDR1 LNHDA and CDR2 SQIVND come from the germline V gene (reference sequence). V dropped 3 bases and J dropped 4 bases, with 24 bases sitting between them. CDR3 length equals 18 residues. CDR3 sequence reads: CASSIGSGGSPSFYGYTF. The CDR3 bases are TGTGCCAGTAGTATCGGGAGCGGGGGTTCGCCCTCCTTCTATGGCTACACCTTC.

This chain connects TRBV19 to TRBJ2-5, with 15 nucleotides matching TRBD2. With 4 bases clipped from V and 1 base from J, the junction kept 4 bases outside the gene matches. Germline lookup yields CDR1 LNHDA and CDR2 SQIVND (reference sequence). CDR3 length: 17 residues. This chain's CDR3 is CASSRGLAGGLQETQYF. DNA for the CDR3: TGTGCCAGTAGTAGGGGACTAGCGGGGGGCCTCCAAGAGACCCAGTACTTC.

V usage is TRBV11-2 and J usage is TRBJ2-1; D gene uncertain. CDR1 is SGHAT and CDR2 is FQNNGV in the germline V gene. V lost 0 bases to trimming and J lost 6 bases, with 9 bases between them. There are 14 residues in the CDR3. The CDR3 nucleotides read TGTGCCAGCAGCTTAGAGGCCACGGTCAATGAGCAGTTCTTC. It translates to CASSLEATVNEQFF.

The V and J genes are TRBV30 and TRBJ2-3; no clear D. There are 12 residues in the CDR3. V was clipped by 1 base and J by 0 bases, with 2 bases between them. CDR1 GTSNPN and CDR2 SVGIG come from the germline V gene (reference sequence). The CDR3 nucleotides read TGTGCCTGGAGTGCTAGCACAGATACGCAGTATTTT. It specifies CAWSASTDTQYF.

V and J are TRBV6-5 and TRBJ1-1; D unclear. Trimming removed 0 bases from V and 9 bases from J, with 14 bases in between. The CDR3 runs to 14 residues. Per germline, CDR1 MNHEY and CDR2 SVGAGI. The CDR3: CASSYSRGNNQAFF. The CDR3 region has the DNA TGTGCCAGCAGTTACTCGAGAGGGAATAATCAAGCTTTCTTT.

The chain joins TRBV5-1 to TRBJ1-4; 7 positions match TRBD1. Germline V gives CDR1 SGHRS, CDR2 YFSETQ. Germline trimming cut 0 bases from V and 7 bases from J; bases unmatched to any gene: 6. The CDR3 loop spans 15 amino acids. Here the CDR3 DNA reads TGCGCCAGCAGCTTGGCCTCGGCAGGGGGTGAAAAACTGTTTTTT. Encoded protein: CASSLASAGGEKLFF.

The chain carries TRBV19 and TRBJ1-2; D unresolved. From germline, CDR1 is LNHDA and CDR2 SQIVND (reference sequence). The CDR3 has 13 residues. The V end was cut by 6 bases, the J end by 2 bases, with 10 bases between. CDR3 sequence: CASSRRQNYGYTF. The CDR3 bases are TGTGCCAGTAGCCGCAGGCAGAACTATGGCTACACCTTC.

The chain uses TRBV6-5 and TRBJ1-1; perhaps TRBD1 as D (5 bases). The V gene lost 2 bases and the J gene lost 4 bases, with 11 bases spanning the gap. This CDR3 is 14 amino acids long. Germline V CDR1 and CDR2: MNHEY, SVGAGI. The CDR3: CASSYEGASTEAFF. DNA of the CDR3: TGTGCCAGCAGTTACGAAGGGGCGAGCACTGAAGCTTTCTTT.

The chain recombines TRBV6-5 with TRBJ2-3; TRBD2 agrees at 8 bases. Germline V CDR1 and CDR2: MNHEY, SVGAGI. V lost 8 bases, J lost 4 bases, and 11 bases stayed unmatched. CDR3 size: 15 residues. CDR3: CASANGGGRADTQYF. The CDR3 DNA is TGTGCCAGCGCAAACGGGGGGGGCCGGGCAGATACGCAGTATTTT.

In this sample, this clone turned up a few times. The rearrangement uses TRBV7-8 and TRBJ2-1; 7 nucleotides agree with TRBD1. CDR1 is SGHVS and CDR2 is FQNEAQ in the germline V gene. V was clipped by 5 bases and J by 2 bases; unmatched bases: 6. The CDR3 runs 15 residues. CDR3 sequence: CASSKDRLPYNEQFF. The CDR3 DNA reads TGTGCCAGCAGCAAGGACAGGCTCCCCTACAATGAGCAGTTCTTC. The full variable domain, with the rest looked up from reference TRBV7-8 and TRBJ2-1, is GAGVSQSPRYKVAKRGQDVALRCDPISGHVSLFWYQQALGQGPEFLTYFQNEAQLDKSGLPSDRFFAERPEGSVSTLKIQRTQQEDSAVYLCASSKDRLPYNEQFFGPGTRLTVL.

This clone showed up just a few times. The V call is TRBV4-1, the J call TRBJ2-1, with D uncertain. Germline CDR1 reads MGHRA; CDR2 reads YSYEKL. CDR3 length: 11 amino acids. The germline V and J ends were trimmed by 4 bases and 5 bases, with 3 bases remaining between them. The CDR3: CASSRDNEQFF. The CDR3 nucleotides read TGCGCCAGCAGCCGGGACAATGAGCAGTTCTTC.

This clone has only one observation. The rearrangement joins TRBV5-1 to TRBJ2-2, with D perhaps being TRBD1 or TRBD2 (5 bases each). CDR3 length: 15 amino acids. CDR1 and CDR2 from the germline V gene are SGHRS and YFSETQ. V was pared by 4 bases and J by 2 bases, with 12 bases between. As DNA, the CDR3 is TGCGCCAGCAGCGACCCGGGGCGCAACACCGGGGAGCTGTTTTTT. Translated: CASSDPGRNTGELFF.

V and J are TRBV11-3 and TRBJ1-5, with D tentatively TRBD1 (5 bases). The CDR3 sequence is 13 residues long. V was trimmed by 8 bases and J by 0 bases, leaving 8 bases between them. The germline V gene encodes CDR1 SGHNT and CDR2 YENEEA. The CDR3 DNA reads as TGTGCCAGCGGGGGGTATAGCAATCAGCCCCAGCATTTT. This gives the protein CASGGYSNQPQHF.

V and J are TRBV19 and TRBJ1-2; D gene ambiguous. From germline, CDR1 is LNHDA and CDR2 SQIVND (reference sequence). There are 13 residues in the CDR3. The V end was cut by 6 bases, the J end by 6 bases, with 14 bases between. This chain's CDR3 is CASSSKGYDGYTF. The CDR3 DNA sequence: TGTGCCAGTAGCAGTAAAGGGTATGATGGCTACACCTTC.

V gene TRBV2 combines with J gene TRBJ2-7; no clear D. V shed 3 bases and J shed 3 bases, with 0 bases lying between them. CDR1 and CDR2 from the germline V gene are SNHLY and FYNNEI. This CDR3 has 10 residues. The CDR3 region is CASSDYEQYF. The DNA for the CDR3 is TGTGCCAGCAGTGACTACGAGCAGTACTTC. Variable domain in full (rest from reference TRBV2 and TRBJ2-7): EPEVTQTPSHQVTQMGQEVILRCVPISNHLYFYWYRQILGQKVEFLVSFYNNEISEKSEIFDDQFSVERPDGSNFTLKIRSTKLEDSAMYFCASSDYEQYFGPGTRLTVT.

This clone has a single count. Without the conserved terminal phenylalanine or tryptophan, this CDR3 likely stems from a read error. No DNA is shown, since the ends of the CDR3 on it are uncertain; the CDR3 is the one TCRdb lists. J is TRBJ1-1 and V is TRBV24-1; TRBD1 is the table's D call and was not checked against the DNA. The germline CDR1 and CDR2 sequences are KGHDR and SFDVKD. The CDR3 sequence runs 14 residues, both termini included. The CDR3 reads CATSAGVWFRVGLL.

The chain employs TRBV10-3 and TRBJ1-2, with D possibly being TRBD1 (6 bases). Germline loops: CDR1 ENHRY, CDR2 SYGVKD. The CDR3 has 15 amino acids. Trimming removed 2 bases at V and 5 bases at J, with 15 bases between. The CDR3 nucleotides read TGTGCCATCAGTGAGGTCCCAGGGACAACATATGGCTACACCTTC. This encodes CAISEVPGTTYGYTF.